The 7 T cell receptor beta chains in this list originate from one sample, sequenced in a study of T cell responses to AZD1222 COVID-19 vaccine. Assay: immunoSEQ multiplex PCR; the TCRdb copy retains only in-frame clones and omits some. There are some 150,000 clones in the sample; 90% occur only once, and approximately 1.5% lies in the top ten. The sequences come from peripheral blood, collected 28 days after the second AZD1222 dose. Receptors originate from an adult who received the AZD1222 COVID-19 vaccine.

The V and J genes are TRBV19 and TRBJ2-1, with D tentatively TRBD2 (5 bases). Per the germline V gene, CDR1 is LNHDA and CDR2 is SQIVND (reference sequence). V lost 7 bases, J lost 5 bases, and 15 bases lay in between. CDR3 length: 14 residues. CDR3 DNA: TGTGCCAGTATATCCGGGATAGATAACAATGAGCAGTTCTTC. Amino acid sequence: CASISGIDNNEQFF.

This sequence joins TRBV15 and TRBJ2-2; a weak D match, TRBD1 (6 bases). The V end was cut by 2 bases, the J end by 6 bases, with 13 bases between. This CDR3 region has 15 residues. Germline loops: CDR1 LNHNV, CDR2 YYDKDF (reference sequence). The CDR3: CATSRTQGRAGELFF. For the CDR3, the DNA is TGTGCCACCAGCAGAACTCAGGGGAGAGCCGGGGAGCTGTTTTTT. Drawing the rest from reference TRBV15 and TRBJ2-2, the complete variable domain is DAMVIQNPRYQVTQFGKPVTLSCSQTLNHNVMYWYQQKSSQAPKLLFHYYDKDFNNEADTPDNFQSRRPNTSFCFLDIRSPGLGDTAMYLCATSRTQGRAGELFFGEGSRLTVL.

The chain recombines TRBV12-3 or TRBV12-4 with TRBJ1-3; D not resolved. This CDR3 has 12 amino acids. Trimming took 3 bases from V and 3 from J, leaving 3 bases between them. The CDR3 region has the DNA TGTGCCAGCAGTTTTTATGGAAACACCATATATTTT. This encodes CASSFYGNTIYF.

The chain employs TRBV7-9 and TRBJ1-1; 7 bases are a match to TRBD1. The ends lost 2 bases at V and 9 bases at J; junction bases unmatched: 15. The CDR3 length is 16 residues. In germline, CDR1 is SEHNR, CDR2 FQNEAQ (reference sequence). Written as DNA, the CDR3 is TGTGCCAGCAGCTTAAGTTTGGGACAGCCTAAATCCCAAGCTTTCTTT. As protein: CASSLSLGQPKSQAFF.

This chain links TRBV24-1 with TRBJ2-1; D is ambiguous. Germline values: CDR1 KGHDR, CDR2 SFDVKD. This CDR3 has 15 residues. V was cut by 4 bases and J by 4 bases, with 13 bases left in between. As DNA, the CDR3 is TGTGCCACCAGTGACCCAGCTCACCCTTACAATGAGCAGTTCTTC. Translation: CATSDPAHPYNEQFF.

The rearrangement links TRBV6-5 to TRBJ2-2; 8 nucleotides match TRBD2. The CDR3 runs to 15 residues. J was trimmed by 2 bases and V by 5 bases; bases with no gene match: 4. The V gene's germline CDR1 is MNHEY and CDR2 SVGAGI. The CDR3 nucleotides are TGTGCCAGCAGTCTAGCGGGCCGAAACACCGGGGAGCTGTTTTTT. Encoded protein: CASSLAGRNTGELFF.

The rearrangement uses TRBV27 and TRBJ2-1; D might be TRBD1 (5 bases). V was pared by 7 bases and J by 6 bases, with 7 bases between. Germline V lookup: CDR1 MNHEY, CDR2 SMNVEV (reference sequence). There are 11 residues in the CDR3. DNA for the CDR3: TGTGCCAGCAAACAGGTCAATGAGCAGTTCTTC. Its protein is CASKQVNEQFF.